This TCR beta chain was recorded in a study of T cells expressing NK-cell markers. Study-level background: One of the eight sequenced donors was seronegative, whereas the other seven were HCMV-seropositive.

Overall study findings and caveats: For over five donors, the dominant NKG2C+ clonotypes made up roughly 1.0-7.0% of their CD8+ T cells.

As to this clonotype: No antigen is known for it.

TCRdb reworked the 5' RACE reads into one entry per CDR3 protein, no DNA. This sample's table reports about 390,000 distinct CDR3 sequences. The TCR originated in a woman in her forties or fifties in good health. Source material: blood T cells: a sorted CD56 or NKG2C T cell subset, CD4+ or CD8+ T cells, or bulk PBMC T cells (not recorded which).

The CDR3 sequence is CASSSRRGEGISDTQYF. The chain couples TRBV6-5 to TRBJ2-3; checking the TCRdb D call of TRBD2 is not possible without DNA. The V gene's germline CDR1 is MNHEY and CDR2 SVGAGI. This CDR3 has 17 residues.